These T cell receptor beta chains were read from a single sample in a study of human T cells and chemical hapten exposure. Using its own MiXCR run on the RACE reads, TCRdb lists one record per CDR3 protein. Found here are over 85,000 distinct CDR3 sequences, approximately 10% of them singletons; the top ten hold around 3%. The sample taken for sequencing was whole blood. These receptors originate from a female donor in good health. Some clones in this sample may be carry-over from other donors' samples. The conserved cysteine and the conserved F or W are not part of the CDR3 here.

>TRBV4-2|11|TRBJ1-5
ASSLQGDQPQH
>TRBV20-1|11|TRBJ1-2
SAREGGRFGYT
>TRBV20-1|13|TRBJ2-3
SAPQGGDDADTQY
>TRBV6-6|11|TRBJ1-2
ASSSRVNYGYT
>TRBV2|12|TRBJ2-5
ASTFRGAQETQY
>TRBV6-6|10|TRBJ1-4
ASTDTAAPLF
>TRBV29-1|11|TRBJ2-3
SVPDSETDTQY
>TRBV28|11|TRBJ1-2
ASSRTGLYGYT
>TRBV15|16|TRBJ2-3
ATSRGAGDYPSTDTQY
>TRBV12-5|11|TRBJ1-1
ASASQGGTEAF
>TRBV28|14|TRBJ1-5
ASSLWAQGAHQPQN
>TRBV7-2|11|TRBJ1-5
ASSWRVDQPQH
>TRBV6-6|13|TRBJ2-7
ASSPWTTVSWEQY
>TRBV12-2|14|TRBJ2-7
ASRSVGGDCSYEQY
>TRBV29-1|13|TRBJ2-5
SGNPPDGEKETQY
>TRBV2|15|TRBJ1-5
ASTPGQGVRSNQPQH
>TRBV6-5|12|TRBJ2-3
ASSQRTSGDTQY
>TRBV2|11|TRBJ1-5
ASSSDGAQPQH
>TRBV20-1|13|TRBJ2-3
SAVLAGEGSDTQY
>TRBV7-9|10|TRBJ1-2
ASNGRNYGYT
>TRBV20-1|12|TRBJ2-7
SARGGTPDYEQY
>TRBV5-1|14|TRBJ2-1
ASSLVGEPSYNEQF
>TRBV5-1|12|TRBJ2-1
ASSLGQGTDEQF
>TRBV2|13|TRBJ2-6
ASSISDGGANVLT
>TRBV29-1|11|TRBJ2-1
SGYGSSYNEQF
>TRBV20-1|12|TRBJ2-1
SARGAGAGHEQF
>TRBV28|12|TRBJ1-4
ASSLESANEKLF
>TRBV5-6|12|TRBJ2-4
ASSWGNSKNIQY
>TRBV10-3|13|TRBJ2-3
AIRETSGSADTQY
>TRBV20-1|13|TRBJ1-5
SANHRGYSNQPQH
>TRBV29-1|11|TRBJ1-1
SVDSGIYTEAF
>TRBV4-1|15|TRBJ2-7
ASSQPHVAVTSYEQY
>TRBV20-1|11|TRBJ1-2
SATMTGVDGYT
>TRBV20-1|13|TRBJ2-7
SAREFEGLSYEQY
>TRBV6-1|14|TRBJ2-7
ASSEGYSGSNYEQY
>TRBV6-2/TRBV6-3|13|TRBJ1-5
ASTTRWYSNQPQH
>TRBV7-9|12|TRBJ2-7
ASSSTSGEYEQY
>TRBV20-1|12|TRBJ1-5
SAPDRGGNQPQH
>TRBV2|12|TRBJ2-5
ASSDARFPETQY
>TRBV25-1|9|TRBJ2-5
ASSGQVTQY
>TRBV15|12|TRBJ2-1
ATSRDLGGYEQF
>TRBV19|14|TRBJ2-3
ASSSITAISTDTQY
>TRBV6-2/TRBV6-3|14|TRBJ1-5
ASSLLVGRSNQPQH
>TRBV7-3|10|TRBJ1-6
ASSLVSVPLH
>TRBV19|13|TRBJ2-2
ASSKGGSNTGELF
>TRBV18|13|TRBJ2-7
ASMRDPDRGYEQY
>TRBV11-2|12|TRBJ2-4
ASSVVGEKNIQY
>TRBV7-9|10|TRBJ1-5
ASSWSNQPQH
>TRBV2|14|TRBJ2-5
ASSEPIGPAQETQY
>TRBV9|13|TRBJ2-1
ASSVGDRGYNEQF
>TRBV7-2|13|TRBJ2-5
ASSLTRGAQETQY
>TRBV10-2|13|TRBJ2-3
ASNLAGVSTDTQY
>TRBV6-5|11|TRBJ2-1
ASSYGTKLEQF
>TRBV20-1|16|TRBJ2-2
SAMKRDRVFINTGELF
>TRBV5-1|12|TRBJ2-1
ASSSGTGMDEQF